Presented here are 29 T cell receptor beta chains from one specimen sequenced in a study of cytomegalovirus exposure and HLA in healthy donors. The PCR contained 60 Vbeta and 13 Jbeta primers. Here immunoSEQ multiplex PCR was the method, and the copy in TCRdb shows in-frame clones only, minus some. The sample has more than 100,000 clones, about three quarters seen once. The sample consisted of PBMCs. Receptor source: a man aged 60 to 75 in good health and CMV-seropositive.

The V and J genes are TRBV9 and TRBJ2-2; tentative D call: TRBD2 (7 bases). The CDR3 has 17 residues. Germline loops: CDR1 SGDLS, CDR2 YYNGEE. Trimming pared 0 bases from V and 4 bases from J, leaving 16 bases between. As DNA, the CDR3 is TGTGCCAGCAGCGTAGACCGATTTAGGGGGGGCACCGGGGAGCTGTTTTTT. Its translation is CASSVDRFRGGTGELFF. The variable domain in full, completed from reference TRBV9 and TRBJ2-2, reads DSGVTQTPKHLITATGQRVTLRCSPRSGDLSVYWYQQSLDQGLQFLIQYYNGEERAKGNILERFSAQQFPDLHSELNLSSLELGDSALYFCASSVDRFRGGTGELFFGEGSRLTVL.

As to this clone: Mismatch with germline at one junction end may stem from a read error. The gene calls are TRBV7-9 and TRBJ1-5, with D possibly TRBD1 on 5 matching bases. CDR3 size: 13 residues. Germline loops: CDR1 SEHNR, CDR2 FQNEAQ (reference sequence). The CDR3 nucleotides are TGTTCCAGCAGCTTCGGGGGGAGTCAGCCCCAGCATTTT. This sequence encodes CSSSFGGSQPQHF.

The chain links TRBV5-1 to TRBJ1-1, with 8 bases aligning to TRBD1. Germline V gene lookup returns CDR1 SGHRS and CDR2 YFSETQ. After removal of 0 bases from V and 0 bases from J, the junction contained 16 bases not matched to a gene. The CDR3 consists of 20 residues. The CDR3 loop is CASSLAHWTGLSPMNTEAFF. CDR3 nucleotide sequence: TGCGCCAGCAGCTTGGCCCACTGGACAGGGCTCTCCCCCATGAACACTGAAGCTTTCTTT.

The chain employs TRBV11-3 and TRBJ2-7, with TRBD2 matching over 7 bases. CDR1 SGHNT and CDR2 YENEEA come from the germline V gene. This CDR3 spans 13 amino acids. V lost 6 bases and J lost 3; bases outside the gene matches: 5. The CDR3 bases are TGTGCCAGCAGTACCGGGGACTACTACGAGCAGTACTTC. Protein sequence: CASSTGDYYEQYF. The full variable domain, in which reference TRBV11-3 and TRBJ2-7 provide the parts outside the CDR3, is EAGVVQSPRYKIIEKKQPVAFWCNPISGHNTLYWYLQNLGQGPELLIRYENEEAVDDSQLPKDRFSAERLKGVDSTLKIQPAELGDSAVYLCASSTGDYYEQYFGPGTRLTVT.

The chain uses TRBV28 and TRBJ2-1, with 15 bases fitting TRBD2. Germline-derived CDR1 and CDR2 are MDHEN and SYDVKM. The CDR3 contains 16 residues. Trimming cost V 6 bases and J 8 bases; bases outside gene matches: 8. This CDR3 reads CASRPGTSGRLDEQFF. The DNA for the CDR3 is TGTGCCAGCAGGCCCGGGACTAGCGGGAGGTTAGATGAGCAGTTCTTC.

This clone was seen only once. DNA for the CDR3: TGTGCCAGCAGCTTGCCCTTTCTCAGCTACGAGCAGTACTTC. Translation: CASSLPFLSYEQYF. This chain links TRBV11-2 with TRBJ2-7; D remains ambiguous. CDR1 SGHAT and CDR2 FQNNGV come from the germline V gene. The V end was cut by 3 bases, the J end by 3 bases, with 12 bases between. This CDR3 has 14 amino acids.

The CDR3 bases are TGCGCCAGCAGCTTGGGGACAGGGTCAGAGGAGCAGTTCTTC. This sequence encodes CASSLGTGSEEQFF. The genes are TRBV5-1 and TRBJ2-1; 8 positions agree with TRBD1. Germline V lookup: CDR1 SGHRS, CDR2 YFSETQ. The trim removed 0 bases at V and 10 bases at J, leaving 6 bases unmatched. The CDR3 runs to 14 residues.

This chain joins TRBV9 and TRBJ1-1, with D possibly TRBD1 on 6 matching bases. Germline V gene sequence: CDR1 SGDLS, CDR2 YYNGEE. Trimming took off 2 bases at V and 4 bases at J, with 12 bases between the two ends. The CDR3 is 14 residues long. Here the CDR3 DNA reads TGTGCCAGCAGCGTTAGTACAGGGAGCACTGAAGCTTTCTTT. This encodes CASSVSTGSTEAFF.

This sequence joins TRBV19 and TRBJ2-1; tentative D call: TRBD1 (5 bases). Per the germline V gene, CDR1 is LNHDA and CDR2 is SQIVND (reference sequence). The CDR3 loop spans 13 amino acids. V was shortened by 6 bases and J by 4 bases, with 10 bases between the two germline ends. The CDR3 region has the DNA TGTGCCAGTAGCAAACAGGATTACAATGAGCAGTTCTTC. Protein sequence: CASSKQDYNEQFF. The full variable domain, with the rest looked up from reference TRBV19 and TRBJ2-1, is DGGITQSPKYLFRKEGQNVTLSCEQNLNHDAMYWYRQDPGQGLRLIYYSQIVNDFQKGDIAEGYSVSREKKESFPLTVTSAQKNPTAFYLCASSKQDYNEQFFGPGTRLTVL.

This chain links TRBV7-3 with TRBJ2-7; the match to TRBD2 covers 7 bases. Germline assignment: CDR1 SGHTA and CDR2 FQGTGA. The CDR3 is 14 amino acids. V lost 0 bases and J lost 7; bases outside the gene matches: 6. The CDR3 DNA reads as TGTGCCAGCAGCTTAACGCGGGAGACGGGGGAGCAGTACTTC. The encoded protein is CASSLTRETGEQYF. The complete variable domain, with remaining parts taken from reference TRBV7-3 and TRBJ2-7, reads GAGVSQTPSNKVTEKGKYVELRCDPISGHTALYWYRQSLGQGPEFLIYFQGTGAADDSGLPNDRFFAVRPEGSVSTLKIQRTERGDSAVYLCASSLTRETGEQYFGPGTRLTVT.

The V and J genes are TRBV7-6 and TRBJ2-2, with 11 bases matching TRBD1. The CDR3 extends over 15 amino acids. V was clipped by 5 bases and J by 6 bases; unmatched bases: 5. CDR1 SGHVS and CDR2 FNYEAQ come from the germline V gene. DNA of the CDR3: TGTGCCAGCAGCCCCGGGACAGGGGGTTCCGGGGAGCTGTTTTTT. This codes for CASSPGTGGSGELFF. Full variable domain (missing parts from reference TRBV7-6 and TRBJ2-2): GAGVSQSPRYKVTKRGQDVALRCDPISGHVSLYWYRQALGQGPEFLTYFNYEAQQDKSGLPNDRFSAERPEGSISTLTIQRTEQRDSAMYRCASSPGTGGSGELFFGEGSRLTVL.

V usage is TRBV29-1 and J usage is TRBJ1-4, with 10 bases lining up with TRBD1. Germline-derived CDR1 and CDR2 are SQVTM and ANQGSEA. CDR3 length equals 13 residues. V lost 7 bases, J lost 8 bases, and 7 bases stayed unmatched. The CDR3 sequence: CSARDRGREKLFF. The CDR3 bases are TGCAGCGCCCGGGACAGGGGTAGGGAAAAACTGTTTTTT.

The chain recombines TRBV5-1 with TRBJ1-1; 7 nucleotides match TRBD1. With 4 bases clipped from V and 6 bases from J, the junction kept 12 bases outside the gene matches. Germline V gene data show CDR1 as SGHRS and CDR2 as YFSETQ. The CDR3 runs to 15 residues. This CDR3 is CASSGTGEPRAEAFF. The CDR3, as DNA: TGCGCCAGCAGCGGTACAGGGGAGCCTAGGGCTGAAGCTTTCTTT.

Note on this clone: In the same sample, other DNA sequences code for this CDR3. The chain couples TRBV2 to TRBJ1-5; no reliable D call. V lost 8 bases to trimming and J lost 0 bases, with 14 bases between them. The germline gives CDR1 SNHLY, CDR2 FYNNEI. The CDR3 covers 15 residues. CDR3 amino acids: CASVGGPNSNQPQHF. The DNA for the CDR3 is TGTGCCAGCGTGGGAGGGCCGAATAGCAATCAGCCCCAGCATTTT. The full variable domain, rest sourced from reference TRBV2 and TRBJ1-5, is EPEVTQTPSHQVTQMGQEVILRCVPISNHLYFYWYRQILGQKVEFLVSFYNNEISEKSEIFDDQFSVERPDGSNFTLKIRSTKLEDSAMYFCASVGGPNSNQPQHFGDGTRLSIL.

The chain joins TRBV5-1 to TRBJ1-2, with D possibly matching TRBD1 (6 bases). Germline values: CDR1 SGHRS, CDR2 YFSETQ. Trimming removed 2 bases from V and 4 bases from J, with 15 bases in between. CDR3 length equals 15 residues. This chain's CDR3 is CASSFSQGRTYGYTF. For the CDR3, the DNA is TGCGCCAGCAGCTTCTCACAGGGACGAACCTATGGCTACACCTTC.

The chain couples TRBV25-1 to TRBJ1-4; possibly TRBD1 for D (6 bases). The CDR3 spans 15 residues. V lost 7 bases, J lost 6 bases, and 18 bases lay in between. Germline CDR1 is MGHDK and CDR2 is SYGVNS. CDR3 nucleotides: TGTGCCAGCACCTCCCAACAGGGTAGGCATGAAAAACTGTTTTTT. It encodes CASTSQQGRHEKLFF.

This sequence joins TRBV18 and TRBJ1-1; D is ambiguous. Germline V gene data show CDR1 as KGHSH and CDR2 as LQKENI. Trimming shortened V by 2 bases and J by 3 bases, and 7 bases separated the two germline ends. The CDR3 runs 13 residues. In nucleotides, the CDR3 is TGTGCCAGCTCACCAGAGGGCTACACTGAAGCTTTCTTT. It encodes CASSPEGYTEAFF.

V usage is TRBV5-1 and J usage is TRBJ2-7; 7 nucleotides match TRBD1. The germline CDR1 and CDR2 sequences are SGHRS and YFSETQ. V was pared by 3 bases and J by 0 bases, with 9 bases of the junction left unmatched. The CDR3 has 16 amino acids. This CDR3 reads CASSWWTGESSYEQYF. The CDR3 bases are TGCGCCAGCAGCTGGTGGACAGGCGAAAGCTCCTACGAGCAGTACTTC.

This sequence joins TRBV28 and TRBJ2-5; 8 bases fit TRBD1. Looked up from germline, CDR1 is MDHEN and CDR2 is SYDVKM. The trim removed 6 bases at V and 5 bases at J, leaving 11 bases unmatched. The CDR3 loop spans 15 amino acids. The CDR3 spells CASSHPGTGGETQYF. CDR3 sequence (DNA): TGTGCCAGCAGCCACCCCGGGACAGGCGGGGAGACCCAGTACTTC.

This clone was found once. DNA for the CDR3: TGTGCCAGCAGCTCCCCTTCTACGCAGTATTTT. It encodes CASSSPSTQYF. J is TRBJ2-3 and V is TRBV28, with D unresolved. The CDR3 is made up of 11 amino acids. The V end was cut by 6 bases, the J end by 8 bases, with 9 bases between. Germline V gene lookup returns CDR1 MDHEN and CDR2 SYDVKM. Complete variable domain (other parts from reference TRBV28 and TRBJ2-3): DVKVTQSSRYLVKRTGEKVFLECVQDMDHENMFWYRQDPGLGLRLIYFSYDVKMKEKGDIPEGYSVSREKKERFSLILESASTNQTSMYLCASSSPSTQYFGPGTRLTVL.

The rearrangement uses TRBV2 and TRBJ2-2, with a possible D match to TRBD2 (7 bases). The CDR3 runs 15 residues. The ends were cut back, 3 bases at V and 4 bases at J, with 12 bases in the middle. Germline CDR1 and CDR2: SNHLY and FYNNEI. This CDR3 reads CASSEGGAGTGELFF. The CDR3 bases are TGTGCCAGCAGTGAGGGGGGGGCGGGCACCGGGGAGCTGTTTTTT.

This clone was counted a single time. This CDR3 is CASSLNRVNTEAFF. The CDR3 nucleotides are TGTGCCAGCAGTCTAAACAGGGTTAACACTGAAGCTTTCTTT. The chain combines TRBV6-6 with TRBJ1-1, with a tentative D call TRBD1 (6 bases). V lost 5 bases and J 2 bases, leaving 12 bases between the germline ends. The CDR3 is 14 residues long. Per germline, CDR1 MNHNY and CDR2 SVGAGI (reference sequence).

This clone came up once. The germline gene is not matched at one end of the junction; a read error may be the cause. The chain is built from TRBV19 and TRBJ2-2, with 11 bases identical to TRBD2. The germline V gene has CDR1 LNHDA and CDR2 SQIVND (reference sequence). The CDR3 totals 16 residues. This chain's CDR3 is CASNIAGGLGTGELFF. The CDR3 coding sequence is TGTGCCAGTAATATAGCGGGGGGGCTAGGCACCGGGGAGCTGTTTTTT.

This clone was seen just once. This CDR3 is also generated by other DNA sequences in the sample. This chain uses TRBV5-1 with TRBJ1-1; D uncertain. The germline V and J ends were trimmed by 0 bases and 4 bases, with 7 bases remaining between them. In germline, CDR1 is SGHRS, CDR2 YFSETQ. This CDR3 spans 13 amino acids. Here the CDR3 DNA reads TGCGCCAGCAGCTTGGCGGGGTTCACTGAAGCTTTCTTT. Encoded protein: CASSLAGFTEAFF.

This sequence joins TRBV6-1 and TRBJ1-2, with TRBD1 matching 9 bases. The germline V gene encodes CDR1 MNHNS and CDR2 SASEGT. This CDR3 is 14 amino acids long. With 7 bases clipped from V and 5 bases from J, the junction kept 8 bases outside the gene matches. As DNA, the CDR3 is TGTGCCAGCACTCCGGGACAGGGAGGGTATGGCTACACCTTC. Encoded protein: CASTPGQGGYGYTF.

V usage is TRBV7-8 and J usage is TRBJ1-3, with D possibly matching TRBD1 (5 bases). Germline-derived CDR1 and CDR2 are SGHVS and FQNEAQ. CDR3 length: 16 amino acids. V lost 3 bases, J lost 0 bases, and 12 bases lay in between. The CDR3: CASSLGRGDSGNTIYF. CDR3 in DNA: TGTGCCAGCAGCTTGGGGCGGGGGGACTCTGGAAACACCATATATTTT.

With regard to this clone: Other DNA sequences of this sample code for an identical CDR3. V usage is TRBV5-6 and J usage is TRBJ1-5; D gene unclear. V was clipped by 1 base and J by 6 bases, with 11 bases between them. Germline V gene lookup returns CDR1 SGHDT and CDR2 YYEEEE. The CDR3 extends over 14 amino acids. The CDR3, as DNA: TGTGCCAGCAGCTTGAGGTCATCAGGTCAGCCCCAGCATTTT. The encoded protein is CASSLRSSGQPQHF.

CDR3 nucleotide sequence: TGTGCCAGCAGCTTAGGGACTTGGAACACCGGGGAGCTGTTTTTT. Translating gives CASSLGTWNTGELFF. The chain joins TRBV7-2 to TRBJ2-2; TRBD2 might be the D (5 bases). Germline CDR1 SGHTA, CDR2 FQGNSA. Trimming left V 1 base short and J 1 base short, with 7 bases between. There are 15 residues in the CDR3.

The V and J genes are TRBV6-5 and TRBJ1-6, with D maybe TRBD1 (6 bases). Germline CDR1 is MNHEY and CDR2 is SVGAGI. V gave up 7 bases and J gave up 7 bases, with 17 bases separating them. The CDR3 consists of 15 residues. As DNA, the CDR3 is TGTGCCAGCACAAGGGATTTAGGGGGAAATTCACCCCTCCACTTT. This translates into CASTRDLGGNSPLHF.